The 25 T cell receptor beta chains below were found in one sample sequenced in a study of T cells in Graves' hyperthyroidism and ophthalmopathy. The investigators amplified TCR beta CDR3 regions from RNA transcripts. In the first-round RT-PCR of the TCR CDR3, the HTBI primer set was used. TCRdb re-derived calls from the multiplex PCR reads in MiXCR, one entry per CDR3 protein. The sample has approximately 400,000 distinct CDR3 sequences, 15% to 19% seen once. The sequencing sample was made of blood. These receptors all come from a woman under 30 with Graves' hyperthyroidism.

The gene calls are TRBV7-3 and TRBJ2-3; D is undetermined. CDR1 SGHTA and CDR2 FQGTGA come from the germline V gene. V lost 2 bases to trimming and J lost 6 bases, with 9 bases between them. The CDR3 extends over 13 amino acids. CDR3 nucleotide sequence: TGTGCCAGCAGCTTATCAGCATGGGATACGCAGTATTTT. Its protein product is CASSLSAWDTQYF. Full variable domain (rest looked up from reference TRBV7-3 and TRBJ2-3): GAGVSQTPSNKVTEKGKYVELRCDPISGHTALYWYRQSLGQGPEFLIYFQGTGAADDSGLPNDRFFAVRPEGSVSTLKIQRTERGDSAVYLCASSLSAWDTQYFGPGTRLTVL.

This clonotype has a count of ten or more. This sequence joins TRBV11-3 and TRBJ2-1; D is undetermined. CDR1 is SGHNT, CDR2 YENEEA, per germline. There are 12 residues in the CDR3. Trimming shortened V by 4 bases and J by 6 bases, and 7 bases separated the two germline ends. The CDR3 region has the DNA TGTGCCAGCAGCTCCGACCTCAATGAGCAGTTCTTC. This translates into CASSSDLNEQFF.

The table lists this clonotype with many counts. Sequence at one end of the junction differs from germline and may be a read error. The rearrangement uses TRBV28 and TRBJ2-6; D might be TRBD1 (5 bases). Germline values: CDR1 MDHEN, CDR2 SYDVKM. The CDR3 totals 19 residues. The CDR3 DNA follows: TGTGCCAGCAGCTTATTCAGGGTATCGGAGCTATCTGGGGCCAACGTCCTGACTTTC. This encodes CASSLFRVSELSGANVLTF. Full variable domain (rest looked up from reference TRBV28 and TRBJ2-6): DVKVTQSSRYLVKRTGEKVFLECVQDMDHENMFWYRQDPGLGLRLIYFSYDVKMKEKGDIPEGYSVSREKKERFSLILESASTNQTSMYLCASSLFRVSELSGANVLTFGAGSRLTVL.

This clonotype was counted only a few times. The gene calls are TRBV6-5 and TRBJ1-3, with 10 positions matching TRBD1. V dropped 4 bases and J dropped 2; count of bases not matched to a gene: 8. The CDR3 length is 17 residues. Germline V lookup: CDR1 MNHEY, CDR2 SVGAGI. The CDR3 is CASSLTGGELAGNTIYF. In DNA form, the CDR3 reads TGTGCCAGCAGTTTGACAGGGGGCGAGTTAGCTGGAAACACCATATATTTT.

This clonotype was recorded at least ten times. The chain joins TRBV9 to TRBJ2-5; 7 nucleotides agree with TRBD1. The CDR3 contains 16 residues. Germline V lookup: CDR1 SGDLS, CDR2 YYNGEE. V lost 4 bases and J lost 4; bases outside the gene matches: 13. This CDR3 is CASSSPADRQGETQYF. Here the CDR3 DNA reads TGTGCCAGCAGCTCCCCTGCGGACAGGCAGGGAGAGACCCAGTACTTC.

This clonotype was counted ten times or more. CDR3 region: CSVTPGPNTEAFF. The CDR3, as DNA: TGCAGCGTAACCCCGGGGCCGAACACTGAAGCTTTCTTT. The chain uses TRBV29-1 and TRBJ1-1, with D perhaps TRBD1 (5 bases). CDR1 is SQVTM and CDR2 is ANQGSEA in the germline V gene. The CDR3 is made up of 13 amino acids. Deletions cut 6 bases from V and 1 base from J, with 12 bases between. Supplemented by reference TRBV29-1 and TRBJ1-1, the full variable domain reads SAVISQKPSRDICQRGTSLTIQCQVDSQVTMMFWYRQQPGQSLTLIATANQGSEATYESGFVIDKFPISRPNLTFSTLTVSNMSPEDSSIYLCSVTPGPNTEAFFGQGTRLTVV.

V usage is TRBV6-1 and J usage is TRBJ2-5; 8 nucleotides line up with TRBD2. This CDR3 contains 13 residues. Germline CDR1 reads MNHNS; CDR2 reads SASEGT. V was clipped by 10 bases and J by 2 bases; unmatched bases: 6. The CDR3 DNA is TGTGCCATCCGGGGGGGCCGGCAAGAGACCCAGTACTTC. The encoded protein is CAIRGGRQETQYF.

The V gene is TRBV5-1, the J gene TRBJ1-2; no firm D call. The germline V and J ends were trimmed by 3 bases and 0 bases, with 6 bases remaining between them. Germline V gene sequence: CDR1 SGHRS, CDR2 YFSETQ. The CDR3 is 13 amino acids. CDR3 coding DNA: TGCGCCAGCAGCTCGCAAGCTAACTATGGCTACACCTTC. Protein: CASSSQANYGYTF. Looking up the rest from reference TRBV5-1 and TRBJ1-2 gives the full variable domain: KAGVTQTPRYLIKTRGQQVTLSCSPISGHRSVSWYQQTPGQGLQFLFEYFSETQRNKGNFPGRFSGRQFSNSRSEMNVSTLELGDSALYLCASSSQANYGYTFGSGTRLTVV.

This clonotype was recorded at least ten times. The CDR3 region has the DNA TGTGCCTGGAGTGTACTTAGCCTCACTTTGGATACGCAGTATTTT. Its translation: CAWSVLSLTLDTQYF. The gene calls are TRBV30 and TRBJ2-3; D unresolved. V lost 0 bases, J lost 6 bases, and 16 bases lay in between. The CDR3 contains 15 residues. Germline-derived CDR1 and CDR2 are GTSNPN and SVGIG (reference sequence).

This clonotype was counted ten times or more. V usage is TRBV6-1 and J usage is TRBJ2-3; no definite D call. This CDR3 has 16 amino acids. Germline lookup yields CDR1 MNHNS and CDR2 SASEGT. V gave up 5 bases and J gave up 1 base, with 16 bases separating them. The CDR3 protein is CASSYPLRDRTDTQYF. The CDR3 DNA sequence: TGTGCCAGCAGTTACCCTCTGCGAGACCGCACAGATACGCAGTATTTT.

This clonotype was recorded at least ten times. The rearrangement links TRBV10-3 to TRBJ1-3, with D unresolved. The CDR3 runs to 15 residues. Germline V CDR1 and CDR2: ENHRY, SYGVKD. Between the trimmed V and J ends, which lost 5 bases and 4 bases, there was a span of 15 bases. In DNA form, the CDR3 reads TGTGCCATCAGTAACACCGGAGAGGGAGGAAACACCATATATTTT. Its translation is CAISNTGEGGNTIYF.

There are many counts of this clonotype. CDR3 amino acids: CSARDLGVYNEQFF. CDR3 DNA sequence: TGCAGTGCTAGAGATCTTGGGGTTTACAATGAGCAGTTCTTC. This sequence joins TRBV20-1 and TRBJ2-1; D unresolved. This CDR3 is 14 amino acids long. Trimming removed 0 bases at V and 4 bases at J, with 10 bases between. Germline V lookup: CDR1 DFQATT, CDR2 SNEGSKA (reference sequence).

The V gene is TRBV27, the J gene TRBJ1-2; TRBD1 is a possible D gene (6 bases). Germline V gene data show CDR1 as MNHEY and CDR2 as SMNVEV (reference sequence). This CDR3 comprises 16 residues. Trimming removed 6 bases from V and 4 bases from J, with 21 bases in between. This CDR3 reads CASRSPVRGLGYGYTF. CDR3 in DNA: TGTGCCAGCAGATCCCCGGTCCGGGGGCTGGGCTATGGCTACACCTTC.

CDR3 protein: CASSLSGSLNEQYF. In nucleotides, the CDR3 is TGTGCCAGCAGTCTTAGCGGGAGTCTCAACGAGCAGTACTTC. V gene TRBV12-3 or TRBV12-4 combines with J gene TRBJ2-7; 9 bases line up with TRBD2. The CDR3 runs to 14 residues. Unmatched junction bases numbered 7, after V lost 5 bases and J lost 5 bases.

This clonotype was found a few times. The chain recombines TRBV19 with TRBJ1-5; 11 bases are shared with TRBD1. CDR3 size: 15 residues. V trimming: 3 bases; J trimming: 7 bases; junction bases outside the gene matches: 5. From germline, CDR1 is LNHDA and CDR2 SQIVND (reference sequence). CDR3: CASSMDRGRIQPQHF. DNA of the CDR3: TGTGCCAGTAGTATGGACAGGGGGCGAATCCAGCCCCAGCATTTT. The full variable domain, in which reference TRBV19 and TRBJ1-5 provide the parts outside the CDR3, is DGGITQSPKYLFRKEGQNVTLSCEQNLNHDAMYWYRQDPGQGLRLIYYSQIVNDFQKGDIAEGYSVSREKKESFPLTVTSAQKNPTAFYLCASSMDRGRIQPQHFGDGTRLSIL.

The chain is built from TRBV6-1 and TRBJ2-7; TRBD1 aligns across 8 bases. CDR1 and CDR2 from the germline V gene are MNHNS and SASEGT. After removal of 8 bases from V and 6 bases from J, the junction contained 12 bases not matched to a gene. The CDR3 is 14 amino acids. The chain's CDR3 is CASGGWTGSGEQYF. The CDR3 bases are TGTGCCAGCGGGGGCTGGACAGGGAGTGGCGAGCAGTACTTC.

The CDR3 here is CASTPYKATNEKLFF. The CDR3 nucleotides read TGTGCCAGCACTCCGTATAAAGCAACTAATGAAAAACTGTTTTTT. V and J are TRBV28 and TRBJ1-4; D is undetermined. V shed 7 bases and J shed 0 bases, with 12 bases lying between them. The length of the CDR3 is 15 residues. Germline CDR1 MDHEN, CDR2 SYDVKM. Based on the CDR3 plus reference TRBV28 and TRBJ1-4, the full variable domain is DVKVTQSSRYLVKRTGEKVFLECVQDMDHENMFWYRQDPGLGLRLIYFSYDVKMKEKGDIPEGYSVSREKKERFSLILESASTNQTSMYLCASTPYKATNEKLFFGSGTQLSVL.

The chain links TRBV28 to TRBJ2-7, with D perhaps TRBD1 (7 bases). Germline V CDR1 and CDR2: MDHEN, SYDVKM. The CDR3 extends over 14 amino acids. V shed 2 bases and J shed 3 bases, with 11 bases lying between them. The chain's CDR3 is CASSLQGGSYEQYF. CDR3 nucleotide sequence: TGTGCCAGCAGTTTACAGGGGGGAAGCTACGAGCAGTACTTC.

This clonotype came up many times. The chain is built from TRBV6-1 and TRBJ1-2; D call uncertain. CDR1 and CDR2 from the germline V gene are MNHNS and SASEGT. This CDR3 region has 14 residues. V was cut by 7 bases and J by 2 bases, with 14 bases left in between. CDR3 bases: TGTGCCAGCACCCCCGGGCGTCTAAACTATGGCTACACCTTC. It yields the protein CASTPGRLNYGYTF.

This clonotype was observed at least ten times. CDR3 DNA sequence: TGTGCCAGCAGCTTAGGGACAGGCGGTTGGACTGAAGCTTTCTTT. Residues: CASSLGTGGWTEAFF. This chain uses TRBV7-9 with TRBJ1-1; 7 bases match TRBD1. Germline V gene sequence: CDR1 SEHNR, CDR2 FQNEAQ (reference sequence). V shed 1 base and J 5 bases; nucleotides not matched to a gene: 7. The CDR3 loop spans 15 amino acids. Full variable domain (rest looked up from reference TRBV7-9 and TRBJ1-1): DTGVSQNPRHKITKRGQNVTFRCDPISEHNRLYWYRQTLGQGPEFLTYFQNEAQLEKSRLLSDRFSAERPKGSFSTLEIQRTEQGDSAMYLCASSLGTGGWTEAFFGQGTRLTVV.

The chain has TRBV5-6 and TRBJ2-6; TRBD1 matches at 11 bases. In germline, CDR1 is SGHDT, CDR2 YYEEEE. The CDR3 extends over 18 amino acids. V shed 5 bases, J shed 4 bases, and the junction held 11 bases outside the gene matches. CDR3 sequence (DNA): TGTGCCAGCAGTTCCGCAGGGACAGGGGGGGCAGGGGCCAACGTCCTGACTTTC. Its protein product is CASSSAGTGGAGANVLTF.

There are many counts of this clonotype. V is TRBV19 and J is TRBJ2-7, with TRBD1 matching over 9 bases. This CDR3 is built from 16 residues. Germline lookup yields CDR1 LNHDA and CDR2 SQIVND (reference sequence). The V and J ends lost 4 bases and 4 bases, in that order; junction bases with no gene match: 11. As DNA, the CDR3 is TGTGCCAGTAGTACGACGAAAGGGACAGGGCGTTACGAGCAGTACTTC. It encodes CASSTTKGTGRYEQYF. Full variable domain (remainder filled in from reference TRBV19 and TRBJ2-7): DGGITQSPKYLFRKEGQNVTLSCEQNLNHDAMYWYRQDPGQGLRLIYYSQIVNDFQKGDIAEGYSVSREKKESFPLTVTSAQKNPTAFYLCASSTTKGTGRYEQYFGPGTRLTVT.

This clonotype showed up many times. CDR3 bases: TGTGCCAGCAGCGAACGAGTCGGGTCCGGCTATGGCTACACCTTC. Protein: CASSERVGSGYGYTF. The chain combines TRBV28 with TRBJ1-2; D not certain. Trimming removed 6 bases at V and 4 bases at J, with 18 bases between. CDR1 MDHEN and CDR2 SYDVKM come from the germline V gene. The CDR3 covers 15 residues.

V is TRBV4-2 and J is TRBJ1-4, with a tentative D call TRBD1 (5 bases). Trimming stripped 4 bases from V and 4 bases from J, with 13 bases between. The germline V gene encodes CDR1 LGHNA and CDR2 YNFKEQ. The CDR3 has 15 amino acids. DNA for the CDR3: TGTGCCAGCAGCCGAGTAGACAGCCGTAATGAAAAACTGTTTTTT. Translating gives CASSRVDSRNEKLFF.

This clonotype was seen at least ten times. The genes are TRBV12-5 and TRBJ2-7; 7 bases map to TRBD2. Trimming took 1 base from V and 4 from J; bases not matched to a gene: 10. Germline CDR1 and CDR2: LGHNT and FRNRAP. The CDR3 is 16 residues long. CDR3 sequence: CASGLASLTGGYEQYF. DNA for the CDR3: TGTGCTAGTGGTTTGGCTTCCCTTACGGGAGGATACGAGCAGTACTTC.